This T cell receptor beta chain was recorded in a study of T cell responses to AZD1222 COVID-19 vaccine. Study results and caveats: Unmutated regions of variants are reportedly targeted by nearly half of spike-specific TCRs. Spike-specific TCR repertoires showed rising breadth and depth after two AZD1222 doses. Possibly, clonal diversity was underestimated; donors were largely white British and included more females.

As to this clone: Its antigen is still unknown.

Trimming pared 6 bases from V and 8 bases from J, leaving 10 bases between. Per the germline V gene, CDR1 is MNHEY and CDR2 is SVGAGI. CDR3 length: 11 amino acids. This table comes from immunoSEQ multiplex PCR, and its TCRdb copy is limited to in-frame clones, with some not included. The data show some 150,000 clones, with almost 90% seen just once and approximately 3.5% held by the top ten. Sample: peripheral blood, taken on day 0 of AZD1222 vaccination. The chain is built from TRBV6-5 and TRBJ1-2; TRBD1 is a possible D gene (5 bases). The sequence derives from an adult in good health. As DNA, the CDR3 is TGTGCCAGCAGCCGGGGCTTAGGCTACACCTTC. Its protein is CASSRGLGYTF.